A selection of T cell receptor beta chains follows, all from one sample in a study of regulatory T cells in long-lasting Graves disease. MiXCR, run by TCRdb on the multiplex PCR reads, gives a single entry per CDR3 protein. The sample yields approximately 300,000 distinct CDR3 sequences, 18% seen once. Sequencing used peripheral blood mononuclear cells (PBMCs), obtained at new diagnosis, from a patient treated with antithyroid drugs. These receptors were obtained from a female donor with Graves disease. Both conserved end residues are part of each CDR3. Fields, in order: D gene, V gene, clone size, J gene, CDR3 protein, CDR3 DNA. D genes are given only for firm matches. A clone size is listed for some rows: how often the clone was seen (once, few, many), or a class if it is expanded.

D: .
V: TRBV27
size: many
J: TRBJ2-7
CDR3: CASSLASIPGEQYF
DNA: TGTGCCAGCAGTCTAGCGTCGATTCCGGGGGAGCAGTACTTC

D: TRBD1
V: TRBV20-1
size: .
J: TRBJ2-6
CDR3: CSAPGAQGASGVNVLTF
DNA: TGCAGTGCCCCAGGAGCTCAGGGGGCCTCTGGGGTCAACGTCCTGACTTTC

D: TRBD2
V: TRBV11-2
size: many
J: TRBJ2-3
CDR3: CASSLAGGSYTQYF
DNA: TGTGCCAGCAGCTTAGCTGGCGGGAGTTATACGCAGTATTTT

D: .
V: TRBV6-1
size: .
J: TRBJ2-2
CDR3: CASSPLGGGNAGELFF
DNA: TGTGCCAGCAGCCCCCTAGGAGGGGGCAACGCCGGGGAGCTGTTTTTT

D: .
V: TRBV18
size: .
J: TRBJ2-2
CDR3: CASSSHGRILNTGELFF
DNA: TGTGCCAGCTCATCACATGGACGGATTTTAAACACCGGGGAGCTGTTTTTT

D: .
V: TRBV5-4
size: .
J: TRBJ2-1
CDR3: CASSLSAGKINEQFF
DNA: TGTGCCAGCAGCTTGAGTGCAGGGAAGATCAATGAGCAGTTCTTC

D: .
V: TRBV6-5
size: many
J: TRBJ1-1
CDR3: CASSSLMGGKTEAFF
DNA: TGTGCCAGCAGTTCCCTGATGGGCGGGAAGACTGAAGCTTTCTTT

D: TRBD2
V: TRBV9
size: few
J: TRBJ2-2
CDR3: CASSEWSGSRTGELFF
DNA: TGTGCCAGCAGCGAATGGAGCGGGAGCAGAACCGGGGAGCTGTTTTTT

D: TRBD2
V: TRBV28
size: many
J: TRBJ2-1
CDR3: CASSLFASGSSYNEQFF
DNA: TGTGCCAGCAGTTTATTCGCTAGCGGGAGCTCCTACAATGAGCAGTTCTTC

D: .
V: TRBV20-1
size: .
J: TRBJ2-7
CDR3: CSARFHQNSYEQYF
DNA: TGCAGTGCTAGATTCCACCAGAACTCCTACGAGCAGTACTTC

D: .
V: TRBV19
size: .
J: TRBJ2-6
CDR3: CASSMQKPSSGANVLTF
DNA: TGTGCCAGTAGTATGCAGAAACCTAGCTCTGGGGCCAACGTCCTGACTTTC

D: .
V: TRBV19
size: many
J: TRBJ1-6
CDR3: CASSSGARGYNSPLHF
DNA: TGTGCCAGTAGCAGCGGCGCGAGGGGCTATAATTCACCCCTCCACTTT

D: TRBD2
V: TRBV2
size: .
J: TRBJ2-3
CDR3: CASSESSGSFSTDTQYF
DNA: TGTGCCAGCAGTGAGTCTAGCGGGAGTTTTAGCACAGATACGCAGTATTTT

D: .
V: TRBV5-1
size: many
J: TRBJ1-4
CDR3: CASSLGRGVGRNEKLFF
DNA: TGCGCCAGCAGCTTAGGAAGGGGAGTGGGCCGGAATGAAAAACTGTTTTTT

D: TRBD2
V: TRBV5-5
size: .
J: TRBJ2-1
CDR3: CASSQLAGGPYEQFF
DNA: TGTGCCAGCAGCCAACTAGCGGGAGGGCCTTATGAGCAGTTCTTC

D: .
V: TRBV29-1
size: many
J: TRBJ2-1
CDR3: CSVEVYPRDEQFF
DNA: TGCAGCGTTGAAGTATACCCACGGGATGAGCAGTTCTTC

D: TRBD1
V: TRBV19
size: few
J: TRBJ1-5
CDR3: CASSIRTGGNQPQHF
DNA: TGTGCCAGTAGTATTAGGACAGGGGGTAATCAGCCCCAGCATTTT

D: .
V: TRBV7-9
size: many
J: TRBJ1-6
CDR3: CASSLTNLGQGFSPLHF
DNA: TGTGCCAGCAGCTTGACCAACCTGGGGCAGGGTTTTTCACCCCTCCACTTT

D: .
V: TRBV15
size: many
J: TRBJ1-1
CDR3: CATSRPGMRNTEAFF
DNA: TGTGCCACCAGCAGACCTGGCATGCGAAACACTGAAGCTTTCTTT

D: .
V: TRBV28
size: .
J: TRBJ2-1
CDR3: CASSLAGAQGNEQFF
DNA: TGTGCCAGCAGTTTAGCGGGAGCGCAGGGGAATGAGCAGTTCTTC

D: .
V: TRBV2
size: many
J: TRBJ2-1
CDR3: CASIGNEQFF
DNA: TGTGCCAGCATCGGCAATGAGCAGTTCTTC

D: .
V: TRBV2
size: many
J: TRBJ2-3
CDR3: CASRVTDTQYF
DNA: TGTGCCAGCAGGGTCACAGATACGCAGTATTTT

D: TRBD1
V: TRBV2
size: .
J: TRBJ2-5
CDR3: CASTTGGQGGIETQYF
DNA: TGTGCCAGCACCACAGGGGGACAGGGTGGTATAGAGACCCAGTACTTC

D: .
V: TRBV10-3
size: few
J: TRBJ1-4
CDR3: CAISERQDSEKLFF
DNA: TGTGCCATCAGTGAGCGGCAGGATAGTGAAAAACTGTTTTTT

D: .
V: TRBV19
size: many
J: TRBJ1-1
CDR3: CASSLDTLNTEAFF
DNA: TGTGCCAGTAGCTTGGATACACTGAACACTGAAGCTTTCTTT

D: .
V: TRBV11-2
size: many
J: TRBJ1-2
CDR3: CASSLATSSSPHGYTF
DNA: TGTGCCAGCAGCTTAGCCACCTCAAGTTCCCCGCATGGCTACACCTTC

D: TRBD1
V: TRBV7-9
size: many
J: TRBJ2-7
CDR3: CASSLALGGTGGEQYF
DNA: TGTGCCAGCAGCTTAGCTCTTGGGGGGACAGGGGGCGAGCAGTACTTC

D: .
V: TRBV7-9
size: many
J: TRBJ2-7
CDR3: CASSFSRDSYEQYF
DNA: TGTGCCAGCAGCTTCTCGCGGGACTCCTACGAGCAGTACTTC

D: .
V: TRBV11-2
size: many
J: TRBJ2-7
CDR3: CASSLEYRAEQYF
DNA: TGTGCCAGCAGCTTAGAATACAGGGCCGAGCAGTACTTC

D: .
V: TRBV28
size: many
J: TRBJ2-1
CDR3: CASSPGVSWGEQFF
DNA: TGTGCCAGCAGTCCTGGGGTCTCATGGGGGGAGCAGTTCTTC

D: TRBD1
V: TRBV12-3/TRBV12-4
size: many
J: TRBJ1-2
CDR3: CASSTTGNNYGYTF
DNA: TGTGCCAGCAGTACGACAGGGAATAACTATGGCTACACCTTC

D: TRBD2
V: TRBV27
size: many
J: TRBJ2-1
CDR3: CASSEPAGAHEQFF
DNA: TGTGCCAGCAGTGAGCCAGCGGGAGCACATGAGCAGTTCTTC

D: .
V: TRBV4-1
size: many
J: TRBJ1-1
CDR3: CASSQVQQLGTEAFF
DNA: TGCGCCAGCAGCCAAGTTCAGCAATTGGGGACTGAAGCTTTCTTT

D: .
V: TRBV20-1
size: many
J: TRBJ1-5
CDR3: CSASQGLTQPQHF
DNA: TGCAGTGCCTCTCAGGGTCTTACTCAGCCCCAGCATTTT

D: .
V: TRBV20-1
size: many
J: TRBJ2-5
CDR3: CSAQTGVGVETQYF
DNA: TGCAGTGCCCAGACGGGAGTGGGCGTAGAGACCCAGTACTTC

D: TRBD1
V: TRBV4-2
size: .
J: TRBJ1-6
CDR3: CASSQKTGGGSPLHF
DNA: TGTGCCAGCAGCCAGAAGACAGGGGGAGGATCACCCCTCCACTTT

D: .
V: TRBV7-2
size: .
J: TRBJ1-1
CDR3: CASSSRTASNTEAFF
DNA: TGTGCCAGCAGCTCTAGGACGGCGTCTAACACTGAAGCTTTCTTT

D: .
V: TRBV12-5
size: .
J: TRBJ1-3
CDR3: CASGLGGESSRNTIYF
DNA: TGTGCTAGTGGTTTGGGAGGGGAAAGTTCTAGAAACACCATATATTTC

D: .
V: TRBV28
size: many
J: TRBJ2-3
CDR3: CASTGFADTQYF
DNA: TGTGCCAGCACCGGGTTCGCAGATACGCAGTATTTT

D: TRBD2
V: TRBV9
size: .
J: TRBJ2-1
CDR3: CASSPLLAGGRNEQFF
DNA: TGTGCCAGCAGCCCCCTTCTAGCGGGAGGACGGAATGAGCAGTTCTTC

D: .
V: TRBV29-1
size: .
J: TRBJ1-2
CDR3: CSVVPTATYGYTF
DNA: TGCAGCGTTGTACCGACTGCAACCTATGGCTACACCTTC

D: TRBD2
V: TRBV5-1
size: few
J: TRBJ2-2
CDR3: CASSFVAGGTGELFF
DNA: TGCGCCAGCAGCTTTGTAGCGGGAGGCACCGGGGAGCTGTTTTTT

D: TRBD1
V: TRBV28
size: many
J: TRBJ2-7
CDR3: CASSAGTGSSYEQYF
DNA: TGTGCCAGCAGTGCGGGGACAGGTTCCTCCTACGAGCAGTACTTC

D: TRBD1
V: TRBV5-6
size: .
J: TRBJ1-5
CDR3: CASSGQGRWDQPQHF
DNA: TGTGCCAGCAGCGGACAGGGTCGCTGGGATCAGCCCCAGCATTTT

D: .
V: TRBV9
size: many
J: TRBJ2-4
CDR3: CASSVQGGAKNIQYF
DNA: TGTGCCAGCAGCGTACAGGGAGGTGCCAAAAACATTCAGTACTTC

D: TRBD1
V: TRBV15
size: many
J: TRBJ2-7
CDR3: CATSFDRGNEQYF
DNA: TGTGCCACCAGCTTCGACAGGGGAAACGAGCAGTACTTC

D: .
V: TRBV12-3/TRBV12-4
size: many
J: TRBJ2-3
CDR3: CASALGPSTDTQYF
DNA: TGTGCCAGCGCCCTAGGGCCAAGCACAGATACGCAGTATTTT

D: TRBD2
V: TRBV11-1
size: many
J: TRBJ2-1
CDR3: CASSSGLAGGYYNEQFF
DNA: TGTGCCAGCAGCTCGGGACTAGCGGGAGGGTACTACAATGAGCAGTTCTTC

D: TRBD1
V: TRBV29-1
size: few
J: TRBJ1-4
CDR3: CSVEGDSATNEKLFF
DNA: TGCAGCGTTGAAGGGGACAGCGCAACTAATGAAAAACTGTTTTTT

D: .
V: TRBV29-1
size: many
J: TRBJ2-2
CDR3: CSVTEGRTGELFF
DNA: TGCAGCGTGACCGAAGGGCGGACCGGGGAGCTGTTTTTT

D: .
V: TRBV28
size: many
J: TRBJ2-7
CDR3: CASSLWKLEQYF
DNA: TGTGCCAGCAGTTTATGGAAGTTGGAGCAGTACTTC

D: .
V: TRBV14
size: .
J: TRBJ2-3
CDR3: CASSVRSDTQYF
DNA: TGTGCCAGCAGCGTCCGGTCAGATACGCAGTATTTT

D: TRBD2
V: TRBV5-6
size: .
J: TRBJ2-2
CDR3: CASSLRGLAGADRTGELFF
DNA: TGTGCCAGCAGCTTGAGGGGACTAGCGGGAGCCGATCGGACCGGGGAGCTGTTTTTT

D: TRBD2
V: TRBV10-2
size: many
J: TRBJ2-5
CDR3: CASSERRGLAEETQYF
DNA: TGCGCCAGCAGTGAGAGGCGGGGACTAGCGGAAGAGACCCAGTACTTC